The source of this T cell receptor beta chain is a study of blood T cell repertoires in COVID-19. About the study: Samples came from the United States, Italy and Spain, spanning acute and convalescent COVID-19. PBMCs, B-cell-depleted T cells, or T cells provided the cDNA or gDNA that made up the material.

In the original workflow: Estimated nucleated cell counts came from reference gene primer amplification. Produced via immunoSEQ multiplex PCR; TCRdb's table is partial and in-frame only. That table furnishes V, J and clone size, whereas the DNA furnished D and trimming. The sample records fewer than 350,000 clones, around 81% being singletons. This CDR3 spans 12 amino acids. Looked up from germline, CDR1 is SQVTM and CDR2 is ANQGSEA. This clonotype was obtained from an older woman with active or convalescent COVID-19. The chain joins TRBV29-1 to TRBJ2-3, with 7 bases that match TRBD2. The sequenced sample was peripheral blood. The CDR3 here is CSLAESTDTQYF. As DNA, the CDR3 is TGCAGTCTAGCGGAAAGCACAGATACGCAGTATTTT.